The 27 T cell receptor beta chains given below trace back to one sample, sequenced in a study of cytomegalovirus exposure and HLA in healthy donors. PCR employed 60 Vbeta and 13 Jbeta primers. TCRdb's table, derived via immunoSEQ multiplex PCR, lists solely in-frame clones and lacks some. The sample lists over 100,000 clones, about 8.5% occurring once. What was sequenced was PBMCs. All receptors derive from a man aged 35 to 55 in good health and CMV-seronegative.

The CDR3 DNA reads as TGTGCCAGCAGGAAACAAGGCAGCAATCAGCCCCAGCATTTT. Protein product: CASRKQGSNQPQHF. The rearrangement joins TRBV19 to TRBJ1-5; no clear D. There are 14 residues in the CDR3. Trimming shortened V by 9 bases and J by 1 base, and 13 bases separated the two germline ends. Germline V lookup: CDR1 LNHDA, CDR2 SQIVND (reference sequence).

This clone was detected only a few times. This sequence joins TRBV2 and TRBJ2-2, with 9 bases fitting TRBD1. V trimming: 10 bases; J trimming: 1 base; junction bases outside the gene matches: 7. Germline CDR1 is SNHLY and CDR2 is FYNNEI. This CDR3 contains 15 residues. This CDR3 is CAKGTGIGNTGELFF. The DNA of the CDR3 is TGTGCCAAAGGGACAGGGATCGGGAACACCGGGGAGCTGTTTTTT. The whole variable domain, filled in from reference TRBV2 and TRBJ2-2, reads EPEVTQTPSHQVTQMGQEVILRCVPISNHLYFYWYRQILGQKVEFLVSFYNNEISEKSEIFDDQFSVERPDGSNFTLKIRSTKLEDSAMYFCAKGTGIGNTGELFFGEGSRLTVL.

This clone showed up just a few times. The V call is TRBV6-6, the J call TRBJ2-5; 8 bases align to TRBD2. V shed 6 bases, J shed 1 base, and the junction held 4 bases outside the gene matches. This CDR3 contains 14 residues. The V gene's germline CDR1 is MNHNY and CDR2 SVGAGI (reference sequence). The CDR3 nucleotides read TGTGCCAGCAGATCTAGCGGGTCCCAAGAGACCCAGTACTTC. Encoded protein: CASRSSGSQETQYF.

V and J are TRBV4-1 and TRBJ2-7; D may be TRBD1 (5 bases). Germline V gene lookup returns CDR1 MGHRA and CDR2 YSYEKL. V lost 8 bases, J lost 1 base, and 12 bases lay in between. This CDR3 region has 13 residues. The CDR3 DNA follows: TGCGCCAGCGCCCCGGACACATCCTACGAGCAGTACTTC. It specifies CASAPDTSYEQYF.

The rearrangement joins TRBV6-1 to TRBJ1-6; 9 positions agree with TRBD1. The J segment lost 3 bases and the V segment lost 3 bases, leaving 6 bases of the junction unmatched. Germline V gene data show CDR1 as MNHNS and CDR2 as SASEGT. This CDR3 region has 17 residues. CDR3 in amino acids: CASSDIGTGLYNSPLHF. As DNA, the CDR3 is TGTGCCAGCAGTGATATAGGGACAGGGCTCTATAATTCACCCCTCCACTTT.

Here the CDR3 DNA reads TGTGCCATCAGTGATTCTAGCGGGGGGGAATTGGATGAGCAGTTCTTC. This gives the protein CAISDSSGGELDEQFF. The chain combines TRBV10-3 with TRBJ2-1; 12 bases match TRBD2. The V gene's germline CDR1 is ENHRY and CDR2 SYGVKD. J gave up 8 bases and V 3 bases, and 8 bases lay outside the gene matches. This CDR3 is built from 16 residues.

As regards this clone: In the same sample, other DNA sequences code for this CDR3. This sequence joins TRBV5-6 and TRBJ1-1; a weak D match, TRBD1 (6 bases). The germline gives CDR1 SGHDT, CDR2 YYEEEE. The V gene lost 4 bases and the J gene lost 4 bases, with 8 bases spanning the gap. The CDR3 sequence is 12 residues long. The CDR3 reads CASSRQVTEAFF. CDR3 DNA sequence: TGTGCCAGCAGCCGACAGGTCACTGAAGCTTTCTTT.

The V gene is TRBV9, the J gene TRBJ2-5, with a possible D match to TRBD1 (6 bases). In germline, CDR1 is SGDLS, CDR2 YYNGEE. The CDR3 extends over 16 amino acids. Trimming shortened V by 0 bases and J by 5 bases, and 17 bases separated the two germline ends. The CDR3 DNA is TGTGCCAGCAGCGTAGAGCCAGGGGCTGGACGGGAGACCCAGTACTTC. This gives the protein CASSVEPGAGRETQYF.

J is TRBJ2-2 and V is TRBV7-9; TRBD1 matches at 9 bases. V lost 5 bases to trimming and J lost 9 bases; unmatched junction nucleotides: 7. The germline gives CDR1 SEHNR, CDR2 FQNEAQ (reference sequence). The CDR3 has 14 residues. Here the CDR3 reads CASSHRDRERELFF. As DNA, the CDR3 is TGTGCCAGCAGCCACCGGGACAGGGAAAGGGAGCTGTTTTTT.

The CDR3 DNA sequence: TGTGCCAGCAGCCCCATAGCGGGGGGCCACACAGATACGCAGTATTTT. Its translation: CASSPIAGGHTDTQYF. The V and J genes are TRBV7-2 and TRBJ2-3, with 10 bases that match TRBD2. CDR3 size: 16 residues. The ends lost 5 bases at V and 2 bases at J; junction bases unmatched: 7. Germline V CDR1 and CDR2: SGHTA, FQGNSA.

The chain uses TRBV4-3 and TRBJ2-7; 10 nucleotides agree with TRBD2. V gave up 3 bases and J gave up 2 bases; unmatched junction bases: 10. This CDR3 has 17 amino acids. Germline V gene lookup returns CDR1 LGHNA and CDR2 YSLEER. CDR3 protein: CASSQMRLAGAPYEQYF. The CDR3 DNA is TGCGCCAGCAGCCAGATGAGACTAGCGGGTGCCCCCTACGAGCAGTACTTC.

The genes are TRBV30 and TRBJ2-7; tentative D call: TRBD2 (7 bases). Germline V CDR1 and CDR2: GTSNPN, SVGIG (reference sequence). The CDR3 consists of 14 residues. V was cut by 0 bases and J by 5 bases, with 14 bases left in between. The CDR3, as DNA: TGTGCCTGGAGTGTAAGGGGAGGGGGACACGAGCAGTACTTC. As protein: CAWSVRGGGHEQYF.

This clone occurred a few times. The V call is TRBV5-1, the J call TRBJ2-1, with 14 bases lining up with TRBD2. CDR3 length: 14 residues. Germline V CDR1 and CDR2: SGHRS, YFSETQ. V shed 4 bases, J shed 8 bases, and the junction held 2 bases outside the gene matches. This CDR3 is CASSLGLAGDEQFF. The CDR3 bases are TGCGCCAGCAGCCTGGGACTAGCGGGGGATGAGCAGTTCTTC. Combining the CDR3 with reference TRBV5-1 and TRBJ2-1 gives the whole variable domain KAGVTQTPRYLIKTRGQQVTLSCSPISGHRSVSWYQQTPGQGLQFLFEYFSETQRNKGNFPGRFSGRQFSNSRSEMNVSTLELGDSALYLCASSLGLAGDEQFFGPGTRLTVL.

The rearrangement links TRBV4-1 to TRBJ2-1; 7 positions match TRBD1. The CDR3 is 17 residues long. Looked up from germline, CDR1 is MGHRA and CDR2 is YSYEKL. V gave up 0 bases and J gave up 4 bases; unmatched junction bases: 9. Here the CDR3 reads CASSQDLRQGLYNEQFF. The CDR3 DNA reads TGCGCCAGCAGCCAAGATTTACGACAGGGTCTATACAATGAGCAGTTCTTC.

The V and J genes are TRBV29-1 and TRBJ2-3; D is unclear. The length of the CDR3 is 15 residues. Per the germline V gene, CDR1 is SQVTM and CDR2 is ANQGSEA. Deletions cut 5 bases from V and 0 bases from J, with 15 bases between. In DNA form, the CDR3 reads TGCAGCGTTCGACGGGTCGGTGGAAGCACAGATACGCAGTATTTT. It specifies CSVRRVGGSTDTQYF.

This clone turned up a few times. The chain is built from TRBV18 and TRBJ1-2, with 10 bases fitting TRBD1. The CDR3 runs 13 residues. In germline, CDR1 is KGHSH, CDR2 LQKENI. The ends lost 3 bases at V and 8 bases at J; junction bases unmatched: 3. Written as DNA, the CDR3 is TGTGCCAGCTCACCCGGGACAGGGGAAGGCTACACCTTC. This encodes CASSPGTGEGYTF.

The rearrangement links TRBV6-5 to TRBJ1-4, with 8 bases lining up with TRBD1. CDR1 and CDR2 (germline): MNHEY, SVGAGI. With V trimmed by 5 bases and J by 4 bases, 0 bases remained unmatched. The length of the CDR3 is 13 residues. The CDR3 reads CASSTGGNEKLFF. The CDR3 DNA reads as TGTGCCAGCAGTACAGGGGGTAATGAAAAACTGTTTTTT.

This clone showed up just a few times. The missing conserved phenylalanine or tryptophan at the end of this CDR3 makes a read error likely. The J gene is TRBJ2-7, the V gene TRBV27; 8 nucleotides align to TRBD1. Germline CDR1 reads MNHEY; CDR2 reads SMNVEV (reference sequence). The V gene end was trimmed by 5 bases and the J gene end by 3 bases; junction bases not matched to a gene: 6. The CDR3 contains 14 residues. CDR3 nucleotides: TGTGCCAGCAGTCCCGGACAGGGTTTCTACGAGCAGTACCTC. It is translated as CASSPGQGFYEQYL.

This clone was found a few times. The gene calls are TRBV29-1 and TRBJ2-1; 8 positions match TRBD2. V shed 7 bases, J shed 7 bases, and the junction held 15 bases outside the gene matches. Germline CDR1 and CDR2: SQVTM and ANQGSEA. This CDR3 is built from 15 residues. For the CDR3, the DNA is TGCAGCGCCGGCGGGGGGTTGGCCCCCGTGAATGAGCAGTTCTTC. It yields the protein CSAGGGLAPVNEQFF.

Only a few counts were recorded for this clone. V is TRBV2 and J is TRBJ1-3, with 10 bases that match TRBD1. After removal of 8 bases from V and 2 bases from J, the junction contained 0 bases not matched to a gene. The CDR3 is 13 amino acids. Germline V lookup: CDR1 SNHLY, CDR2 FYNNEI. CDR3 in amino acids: CASGQGAGNTIYF. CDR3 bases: TGTGCCAGCGGACAGGGGGCTGGAAACACCATATATTTT.

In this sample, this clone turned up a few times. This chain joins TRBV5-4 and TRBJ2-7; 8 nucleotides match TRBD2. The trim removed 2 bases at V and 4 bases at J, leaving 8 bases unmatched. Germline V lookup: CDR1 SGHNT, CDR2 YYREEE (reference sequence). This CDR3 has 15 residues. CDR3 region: CASSFPGGGNYEQYF. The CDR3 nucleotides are TGTGCCAGCAGCTTTCCTGGCGGGGGGAATTACGAGCAGTACTTC.

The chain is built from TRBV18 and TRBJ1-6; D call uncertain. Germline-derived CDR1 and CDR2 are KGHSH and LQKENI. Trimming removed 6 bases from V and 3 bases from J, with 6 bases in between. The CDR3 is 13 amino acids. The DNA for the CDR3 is TGTGCCAGCTCCCCTAACTATAATTCACCCCTCCACTTT. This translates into CASSPNYNSPLHF.

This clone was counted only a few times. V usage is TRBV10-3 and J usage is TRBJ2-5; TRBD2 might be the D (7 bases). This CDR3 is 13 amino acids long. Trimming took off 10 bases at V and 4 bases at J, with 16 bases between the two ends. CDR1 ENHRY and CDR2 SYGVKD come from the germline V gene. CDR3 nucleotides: TGTGCCACCCAAGAGAGGGGGGGAGAGACCCAGTACTTC. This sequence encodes CATQERGGETQYF.

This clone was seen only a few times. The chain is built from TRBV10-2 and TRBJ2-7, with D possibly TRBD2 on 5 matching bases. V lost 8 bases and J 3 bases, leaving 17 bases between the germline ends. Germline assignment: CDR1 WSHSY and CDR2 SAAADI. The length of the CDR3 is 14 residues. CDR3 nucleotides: TGCGCCAGCGCATCGGGAAGGGTACGCTACGAGCAGTACTTC. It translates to CASASGRVRYEQYF.

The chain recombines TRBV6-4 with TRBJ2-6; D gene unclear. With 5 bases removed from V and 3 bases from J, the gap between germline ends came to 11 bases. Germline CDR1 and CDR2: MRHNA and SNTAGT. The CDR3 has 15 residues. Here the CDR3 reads CASSPGPGGANVLTF. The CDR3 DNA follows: TGTGCCAGCAGTCCAGGTCCAGGTGGGGCCAACGTCCTGACTTTC.

The CDR3 region is CASSLGEGSNNSPLHF. The DNA of the CDR3 is TGTGCCAGCAGCTTAGGCGAGGGTTCAAATAATTCACCCCTCCACTTT. V usage is TRBV7-6 and J usage is TRBJ1-6; D gene unclear. This CDR3 contains 16 residues. Germline CDR1 reads SGHVS; CDR2 reads FNYEAQ. Trimming left V 1 base short and J 5 bases short, with 12 bases between.

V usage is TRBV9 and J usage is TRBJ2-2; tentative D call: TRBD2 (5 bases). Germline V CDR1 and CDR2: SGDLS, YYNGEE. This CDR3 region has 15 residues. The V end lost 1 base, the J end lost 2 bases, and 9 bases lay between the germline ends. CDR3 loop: CASSVRTVNTGELFF. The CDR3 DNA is TGTGCCAGCAGCGTACGGACTGTAAACACCGGGGAGCTGTTTTTT. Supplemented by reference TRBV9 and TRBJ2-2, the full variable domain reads DSGVTQTPKHLITATGQRVTLRCSPRSGDLSVYWYQQSLDQGLQFLIQYYNGEERAKGNILERFSAQQFPDLHSELNLSSLELGDSALYFCASSVRTVNTGELFFGEGSRLTVL.